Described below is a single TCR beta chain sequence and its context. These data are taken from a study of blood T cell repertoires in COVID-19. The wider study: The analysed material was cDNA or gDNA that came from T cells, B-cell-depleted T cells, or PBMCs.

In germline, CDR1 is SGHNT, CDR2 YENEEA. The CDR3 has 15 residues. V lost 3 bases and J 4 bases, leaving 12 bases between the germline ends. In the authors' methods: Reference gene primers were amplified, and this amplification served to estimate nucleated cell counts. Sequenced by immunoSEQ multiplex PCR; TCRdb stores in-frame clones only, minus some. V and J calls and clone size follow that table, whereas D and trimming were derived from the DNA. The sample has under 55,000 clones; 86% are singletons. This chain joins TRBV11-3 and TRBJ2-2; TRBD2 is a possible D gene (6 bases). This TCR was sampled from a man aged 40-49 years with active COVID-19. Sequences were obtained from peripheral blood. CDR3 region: CASSFGGESTGELFF. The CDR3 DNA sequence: TGTGCCAGCAGCTTCGGCGGGGAGAGCACCGGGGAGCTGTTTTTT.